These 25 T cell receptor beta chains share one sample of origin, sequenced in a study of EBV T-cell therapy then PD-1 blockade in nasopharyngeal carcinoma (TCRdb year 2021). Libraries were constructed by the immunoSEQ multiplex PCR assay. TCRdb stores this immuneACCESS table with in-frame sequences only. Part of the clones is absent; in the studies checked, under half of the shortfall reflects unresolved V genes, and no reason is known for the rest. The sample data list tens of thousands of clones, and approximately 83% of these were observed just once. The leading ten clones occupy 24% of the sample. Their antigen targets remain unknown. The label giving this sample's treatment or condition can be read as: AdE1-LMPpoly-expanded autologous EBV-specific T-cell therapy followed by anti-PD-1 nivolumab. The source was CD8+ T cells from blood, collected at day -245 from a patient whose treatment included autologous EBV-specific T cells and nivolumab. These receptors came from a man between 40 and 49 years old with nasopharyngeal carcinoma.

The rearrangement joins TRBV6-1 to TRBJ2-1, with 8 bases aligning to TRBD2. J lost 2 bases, V lost 2 bases, and 2 bases had no gene match. Germline assignment: CDR1 MNHNS and CDR2 SASEGT. The CDR3 extends over 15 amino acids. The CDR3 bases are TGTGCCAGCAGTGAACGGGGGGGGGCCTACAATGAGCAGTTCTTC. It translates to CASSERGGAYNEQFF.

The rearrangement uses TRBV25-1 and TRBJ1-1, with D perhaps matching TRBD1 (6 bases). The germline V gene encodes CDR1 MGHDK and CDR2 SYGVNS. The CDR3 has 13 residues. The ends were cut back, 6 bases at V and 4 bases at J, with 12 bases in the middle. DNA for the CDR3: TGTGCCAGCAGAGCAGGGGTGGCCACTGAAGCTTTCTTT. Amino acid sequence: CASRAGVATEAFF.

This chain uses TRBV21-1 with TRBJ2-5. TRBV21-1 is a recognized pseudogene. The CDR3 totals 10 residues. CDR3 amino acids: CASSKETQYF. The CDR3 coding sequence is TGTGCCAGCAGCAAAGAGACCCAGTACTTC.

This clone was found once. V usage is TRBV3-1 (or the pseudogene TRBV3-2) and J usage is TRBJ2-1; no firm D call. The CDR3 runs 14 residues. Germline CDR1 is LGHDT and CDR2 is YNNKEL (reference sequence). Trimming shortened V by 0 bases and J by 9 bases, and 12 bases separated the two germline ends. The CDR3 region is CASSQDLGWSEQFF. CDR3 DNA: TGTGCCAGCAGCCAAGATCTGGGGTGGAGTGAGCAGTTCTTC.

Comment on this clone: Germline is not matched at one junction end, which may reflect a read error. This chain connects TRBV7-2 to TRBJ1-1; D may be TRBD1 (6 bases). Germline-derived CDR1 and CDR2 are SGHTA and FQGNSA. The CDR3 spans 15 residues. Here the CDR3 DNA reads TGTGCCATCTTCCCGGGGGGCAGGGTGAACGCTGAAGCTTTCTTT. Translation: CAIFPGGRVNAEAFF. Variable domain in full (rest from reference TRBV7-2 and TRBJ1-1): GAGVSQSPSNKVTEKGKDVELRCDPISGHTALYWYRQSLGQGLEFLIYFQGNSAPDKSGLPSDRFSAERTGGSVSTLTIQRTQQEDSAVYLCAIFPGGRVNAEAFFGQGTRLTVV.

The gene calls are TRBV13 and TRBJ2-7, with TRBD1 matching over 12 bases. Germline V CDR1 and CDR2: PRHDT, FYEKMQ (reference sequence). CDR3 size: 14 residues. The V and J ends lost 4 bases and 6 bases, in that order; junction bases with no gene match: 4. The CDR3: CASSSGQGAVEQYF. CDR3 bases: TGTGCCAGCAGCTCGGGACAGGGGGCGGTCGAGCAGTACTTC. The full variable domain, its missing parts supplied by reference TRBV13 and TRBJ2-7, is AAGVIQSPRHLIKEKRETATLKCYPIPRHDTVYWYQQGPGQDPQFLISFYEKMQSDKGSIPDRFSAQQFSDYHSELNMSSLELGDSALYFCASSSGQGAVEQYFGPGTRLTVT.

In its sample, this clone is medium-sized. This chain connects TRBV4-3 to TRBJ2-2; D assignment may be TRBD1 or TRBD2 (5 bases each). With 0 bases removed from V and 3 bases from J, the gap between germline ends came to 20 bases. From germline, CDR1 is LGHNA and CDR2 YSLEER. CDR3 length: 19 residues. For the CDR3, the DNA is TGCGCCAGCAGCCAAGATACAATGACGGGGCTGGGGGACACCGGGGAGCTGTTTTTT. This codes for CASSQDTMTGLGDTGELFF.

This rearrangement joins TRBV7-2 to TRBJ1-5, with D unclear. Trimming cost V 1 base and J 8 bases, with 12 bases left between them. The CDR3 is made up of 14 amino acids. The germline gives CDR1 SGHTA, CDR2 FQGNSA. The CDR3 nucleotides read TGTGCCAGCAGCTTAGATCCTAGACCGGAGCCCCAGCATTTT. Protein product: CASSLDPRPEPQHF.

The chain recombines TRBV29-1 with TRBJ2-7; D might be TRBD1 (5 bases). CDR3 length: 11 residues. Germline V gene sequence: CDR1 SQVTM, CDR2 ANQGSEA. V lost 6 bases, J lost 7 bases, and 13 bases lay in between. This CDR3 reads CSVLDSGEQYF. CDR3 DNA: TGCAGCGTCCTCGACAGTGGGGAGCAGTACTTC.

The chain carries TRBV6-2 or TRBV6-3 and TRBJ2-5; TRBD2 aligns across 10 bases. Germline lookup yields CDR1 MNHEY and CDR2 SVGEGT. The CDR3 is made up of 14 amino acids. V was clipped by 6 bases and J by 6 bases; unmatched bases: 7. The CDR3 DNA reads TGTGCCAGCAGCCACACTAGCGGGGTGAAGACCCAGTACTTC. It codes for CASSHTSGVKTQYF.

By share of the sample, this clone is medium-sized. The chain is built from TRBV13 and TRBJ2-2; D call uncertain. CDR3 size: 13 residues. Germline lookup yields CDR1 PRHDT and CDR2 FYEKMQ (reference sequence). V was shortened by 3 bases and J by 5 bases, with 7 bases between the two germline ends. The CDR3 region has the DNA TGTGCCAGCAGCTTGTGTTGTACCGGGGAGCTGTTTTTT. The encoded protein is CASSLCCTGELFF.

The chain employs TRBV3-1 (or the pseudogene TRBV3-2) and TRBJ2-6, with unresolved D. V was cut by 1 base and J by 0 bases, with 10 bases left in between. The CDR3 loop spans 17 amino acids. Germline lookup yields CDR1 LGHDT and CDR2 YNNKEL (reference sequence). CDR3 in amino acids: CASSQGNSNSGANVLTF. In DNA, the CDR3 is TGTGCCAGCAGCCAAGGAAACAGCAACTCTGGGGCCAACGTCCTGACTTTC.

The gene calls are TRBV11-1 and TRBJ2-3; tentatively, D is TRBD1 (5 bases). V was shortened by 1 base and J by 2 bases, with 10 bases between the two germline ends. The CDR3 has 15 amino acids. Germline V gives CDR1 SGHAT, CDR2 FQDESV (reference sequence). This CDR3 is CASSLVDRATDTQYF. Here the CDR3 DNA reads TGTGCCAGCAGCTTAGTAGACAGAGCCACAGATACGCAGTATTTT.

The rearrangement uses TRBV7-8 and TRBJ1-5; D is perhaps TRBD1 (5 bases). Per the germline V gene, CDR1 is SGHVS and CDR2 is FQNEAQ. The CDR3 consists of 17 residues. V was pared by 5 bases and J by 0 bases, with 17 bases between. The CDR3 nucleotides read TGTGCCAGCAGCGCTGGCGGGGGACCGTATAGCAATCAGCCCCAGCATTTT. Translated, it gives CASSAGGGPYSNQPQHF.

This chain connects TRBV12-2 to TRBJ1-1. TRBV12-2 is a pseudogene. The CDR3 covers 13 residues. The DNA for the CDR3 is TGTGCAAGTCGCTTGGGACGGGACACTGAAGCTTTCTTT. Translated, it gives CASRLGRDTEAFF.

The chain has TRBV6-1 and TRBJ2-7, with D possibly called TRBD1 or TRBD2 (5 bases each). This CDR3 region has 12 residues. Trimming shortened V by 3 bases and J by 6 bases, and 9 bases separated the two germline ends. Per the germline V gene, CDR1 is MNHNS and CDR2 is SASEGT. The CDR3 DNA sequence: TGTGCCAGCAGTGACCGGGGCGGCGAGCAGTACTTC. Its translation: CASSDRGGEQYF.

This clone was picked up one time. The chain employs TRBV5-6 and TRBJ2-7; D gene unclear. V shed 4 bases and J shed 6 bases, with 11 bases lying between them. Germline CDR1 and CDR2: SGHDT and YYEEEE. The CDR3 sequence is 12 residues long. CDR3 region: CASSAVVAEQYF. The CDR3 DNA sequence: TGTGCCAGCAGCGCGGTGGTTGCCGAGCAGTACTTC.

V gene TRBV24-1 combines with J gene TRBJ2-3; no firm D call. V shed 2 bases and J shed 0 bases, with 8 bases lying between them. This CDR3 contains 15 residues. Germline V gene sequence: CDR1 KGHDR, CDR2 SFDVKD. The CDR3 DNA follows: TGTGCCACCAGTGATTGGCTAGAGAGCACAGATACGCAGTATTTT. This translates into CATSDWLESTDTQYF.

CDR3 sequence reads: CASSQVGLAGTEQYF. The CDR3 coding sequence is TGCGCCAGCAGCCAAGTGGGGCTAGCGGGGACCGAGCAGTACTTC. The chain is built from TRBV4-3 and TRBJ2-7; 9 bases align to TRBD2. The CDR3 loop spans 15 amino acids. Trimming removed 1 base from V and 6 bases from J; junction bases left unmatched: 7. Germline loops: CDR1 LGHNA, CDR2 YSLEER.

The chain employs TRBV27 and TRBJ1-2; D remains ambiguous. The germline CDR1 and CDR2 sequences are MNHEY and SMNVEV (reference sequence). The CDR3 loop spans 11 amino acids. V was pared by 11 bases and J by 5 bases, with 12 bases between. The CDR3 is CASGDWYGYTF. The CDR3 DNA is TGTGCCTCCGGCGACTGGTATGGCTACACCTTC.

The rearrangement links TRBV6-2 or TRBV6-3 to TRBJ2-1, with TRBD2 matching over 8 bases. Germline V lookup: CDR1 MNHEY, CDR2 SVGEGT. This CDR3 region has 15 residues. J was trimmed by 2 bases and V by 5 bases; bases with no gene match: 5. The chain's CDR3 is CASSDGGEAYNEQFF. CDR3 DNA: TGTGCCAGCAGTGACGGGGGGGAAGCCTACAATGAGCAGTTCTTC.

This clone was seen only a few times. This rearrangement joins TRBV5-1 to TRBJ1-4; 7 bases agree with TRBD1. In germline, CDR1 is SGHRS, CDR2 YFSETQ. V was pared by 0 bases and J by 8 bases, with 7 bases of the junction left unmatched. The CDR3 has 15 residues. DNA of the CDR3: TGCGCCAGCAGCTTGGAGGGGGCTTATAGCGAAAAACTGTTTTTT. Translated, it gives CASSLEGAYSEKLFF.

This clone occurred once. The chain links TRBV24-1 to TRBJ2-7; TRBD1 aligns across 8 bases. Germline CDR1 reads KGHDR; CDR2 reads SFDVKD. V dropped 4 bases and J dropped 3; count of bases not matched to a gene: 7. This CDR3 is 15 amino acids long. The CDR3 sequence: CATSEYDRGVYEQYF. CDR3 in DNA: TGTGCCACCAGTGAGTACGACAGGGGAGTCTACGAGCAGTACTTC.

A single count supports this clone. The chain has TRBV27 and TRBJ2-7; 7 nucleotides line up with TRBD1. Trimming cost V 5 bases and J 6 bases; bases outside gene matches: 7. Germline V gene lookup returns CDR1 MNHEY and CDR2 SMNVEV (reference sequence). This CDR3 is 13 amino acids long. The CDR3 reads CASSLGTVSEQYF. DNA for the CDR3: TGTGCCAGCAGTCTAGGGACAGTAAGCGAGCAGTACTTC.

This chain uses TRBV28 with TRBJ2-2; 10 nucleotides agree with TRBD2. The germline CDR1 and CDR2 sequences are MDHEN and SYDVKM. The CDR3 runs to 14 residues. The junction had 4 bases not matched to a gene; V was cut back by 6 bases and J by 6 bases. The CDR3 sequence: CASSYTSGAGELFF. As DNA, the CDR3 is TGTGCCAGCAGCTATACTAGCGGGGCCGGGGAGCTGTTTTTT.